Included here is one T cell receptor (beta chain) sequence, with context. The antigen remains unidentified. A junction boundary mismatches the germline segment, possibly from a read error. This specimen belongs to a study of Graves' ophthalmopathy and Graves' hyperthyroidism. In the study overall: Blood was drawn at initial diagnosis, before any treatment.

Amplification of the TCR beta CDR3 regions used RNA transcripts (as template). Scientists carried out first-round RT-PCR using HTBI primers and then a second-round multiplex PCR. TCRdb reprocessed the multiplex PCR reads with MiXCR, giving one entry per CDR3 protein. The sample holds about 210,000 distinct CDR3 sequences, approximately 28% seen once. Orbital computed tomography, together with clinical symptoms, serum thyroxine, TRAb and thyroid ultrasound, was used for diagnosis. Study outcomes and limitations: The model's ophthalmopathy progression predictions had roughly 69% sensitivity and 72% to 75% specificity.

The sequence came from a middle-aged man with Graves' ophthalmopathy. Input material: peripheral blood.

CDR3 in amino acids: CAGSPEAGLAGAGTGELFF. CDR3 bases: TGTGCCGGCAGCCCAGAGGCGGGACTAGCGGGAGCGGGCACCGGGGAGCTGTTTTTT. This rearrangement joins TRBV7-6 to TRBJ2-2, with 14 bases that match TRBD2. CDR1 is SGHVS and CDR2 is FNYEAQ in the germline V gene. This CDR3 has 19 amino acids. Supplemented by reference TRBV7-6 and TRBJ2-2, the full variable domain reads GAGVSQSPRYKVTKRGQDVALRCDPISGHVSLYWYRQALGQGPEFLTYFNYEAQQDKSGLPNDRFSAERPEGSISTLTIQRTEQRDSAMYRCAGSPEAGLAGAGTGELFFGEGSRLTVL.